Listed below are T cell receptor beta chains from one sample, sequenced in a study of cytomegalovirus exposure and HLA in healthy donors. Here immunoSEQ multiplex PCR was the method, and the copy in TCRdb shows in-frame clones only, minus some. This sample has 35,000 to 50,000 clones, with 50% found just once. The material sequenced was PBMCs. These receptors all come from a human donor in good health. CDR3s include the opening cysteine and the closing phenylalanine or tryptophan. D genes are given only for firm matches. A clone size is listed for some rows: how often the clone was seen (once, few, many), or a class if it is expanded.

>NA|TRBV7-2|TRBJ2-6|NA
CASKREAGANVLTF
TGTGCCAGCAAGAGGGAGGCTGGGGCCAACGTCCTGACTTTC
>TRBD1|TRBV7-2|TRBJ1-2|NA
CASSLTGTGYGYTF
TGTGCCAGCAGCCTAACCGGGACAGGGTATGGCTACACCTTC
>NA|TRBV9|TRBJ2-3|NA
CASSVGSRTDTQYF
TGTGCCAGCAGCGTAGGGAGCCGGACAGATACGCAGTATTTT
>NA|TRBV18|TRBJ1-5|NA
CASSPGRAVDQRAQHF
TGTGCCAGCTCACCAGGGCGGGCGGTAGATCAGAGGGCCCAGCATTTT
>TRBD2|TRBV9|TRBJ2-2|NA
CASSVDPLASGRRELFF
TGTGCCAGCAGCGTAGATCCTTTGGCTAGCGGGAGGCGGGAGCTGTTTTTT
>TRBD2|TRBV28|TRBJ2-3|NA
CASSPAGTSGATDTQYF
TGTGCCAGCAGCCCTGCCGGGACTAGCGGCGCCACAGATACGCAGTATTTT
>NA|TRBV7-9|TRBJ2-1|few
CASSRPSGVGYNEQFF
TGTGCCAGCAGCCGACCCAGCGGAGTGGGCTACAATGAGCAGTTCTTC
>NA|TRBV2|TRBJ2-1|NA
CASQRASSYNEQFF
TGTGCCAGCCAGCGGGCTAGCTCCTACAATGAGCAGTTCTTC
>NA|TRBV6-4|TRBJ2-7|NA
CASSGWTDEQYF
TGTGCCAGCAGTGGTTGGACAGACGAGCAGTACTTC
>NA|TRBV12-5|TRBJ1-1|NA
CASGLDVGAAFF
TGTGCTAGTGGTTTGGACGTAGGGGCGGCTTTCTTT
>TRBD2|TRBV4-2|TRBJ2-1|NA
CASSQDSGITYNEQFF
TGTGCCAGCAGCCAAGATAGCGGGATTACCTACAATGAGCAGTTCTTC
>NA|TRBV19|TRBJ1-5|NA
CASSIDHRAPLSGNQPQHF
TGTGCCAGTAGTATAGATCACAGGGCCCCCCTATCTGGCAATCAGCCCCAGCATTTT
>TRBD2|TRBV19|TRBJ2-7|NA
CATSMGLAGFYEQYF
TGTGCCACCTCTATGGGACTAGCGGGTTTCTACGAGCAGTACTTC
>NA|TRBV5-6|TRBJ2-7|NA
CGSSGLYGSYEQYF
TGTGGCAGCAGCGGGCTCTATGGATCCTACGAGCAGTACTTC
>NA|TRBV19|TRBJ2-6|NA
CATKEGAVSGANVLTF
TGTGCCACGAAGGAGGGGGCGGTCTCTGGGGCCAACGTCCTGACTTTC
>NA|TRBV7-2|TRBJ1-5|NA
CASSLRAGDSNQPQHF
TGTGCCAGCAGCTTACGGGCAGGGGATAGCAATCAGCCCCAGCATTTT
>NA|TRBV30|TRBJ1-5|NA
CAWSVLGRQPQHF
TGTGCCTGGAGTGTATTAGGGAGGCAGCCCCAGCATTTT
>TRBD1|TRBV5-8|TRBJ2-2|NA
CASSLQGDTGELFF
TGTGCCAGCAGTCTACAGGGGGACACCGGGGAGCTGTTTTTT
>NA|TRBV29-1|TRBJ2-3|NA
CSVGPGFGADTQYF
TGCAGCGTTGGCCCGGGGTTCGGCGCAGATACGCAGTATTTT
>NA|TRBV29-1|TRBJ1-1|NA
CSAGSQIVAGAEAFF
TGCAGCGCCGGATCCCAAATTGTCGCAGGGGCTGAAGCTTTCTTT
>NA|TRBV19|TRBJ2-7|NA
CASRKQGFEQYF
TGTGCCAGTAGGAAACAGGGATTCGAGCAGTACTTC
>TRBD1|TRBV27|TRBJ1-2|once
CASSSSLIGQGAQGYTF
TGTGCCAGCAGTTCTTCACTCATCGGACAGGGGGCGCAGGGCTACACCTTC
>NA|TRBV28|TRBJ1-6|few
CASSRGGSSYNSPLHF
TGTGCCAGCAGTCGCGGGGGGAGCTCCTATAATTCACCCCTCCACTTT
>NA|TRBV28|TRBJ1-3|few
CASVKGGAGNTIYF
TGTGCCAGTGTAAAAGGGGGTGCGGGAAACACCATATATTTT
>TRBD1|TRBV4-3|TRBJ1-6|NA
CASSQEGQAHSPLHF
TGCGCCAGCAGCCAAGAGGGACAGGCCCATTCACCCCTCCACTTT
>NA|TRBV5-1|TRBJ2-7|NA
CASSLDSYSYEQYF
TGCGCCAGCAGCTTGGACAGCTACTCCTACGAGCAGTACTTC